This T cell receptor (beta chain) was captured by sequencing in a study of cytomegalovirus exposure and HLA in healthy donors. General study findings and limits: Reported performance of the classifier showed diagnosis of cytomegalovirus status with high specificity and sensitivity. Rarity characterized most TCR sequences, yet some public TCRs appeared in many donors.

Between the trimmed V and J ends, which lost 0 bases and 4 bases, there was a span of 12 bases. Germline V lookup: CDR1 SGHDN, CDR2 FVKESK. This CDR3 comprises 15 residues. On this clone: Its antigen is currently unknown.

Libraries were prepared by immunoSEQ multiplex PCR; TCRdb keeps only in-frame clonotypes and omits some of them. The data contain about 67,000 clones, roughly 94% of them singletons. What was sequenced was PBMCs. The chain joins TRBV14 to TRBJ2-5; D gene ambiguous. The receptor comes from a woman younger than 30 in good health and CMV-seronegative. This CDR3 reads CASSQDGIPGETQYF. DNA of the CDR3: TGTGCCAGCAGCCAAGATGGAATCCCAGGAGAGACCCAGTACTTC.